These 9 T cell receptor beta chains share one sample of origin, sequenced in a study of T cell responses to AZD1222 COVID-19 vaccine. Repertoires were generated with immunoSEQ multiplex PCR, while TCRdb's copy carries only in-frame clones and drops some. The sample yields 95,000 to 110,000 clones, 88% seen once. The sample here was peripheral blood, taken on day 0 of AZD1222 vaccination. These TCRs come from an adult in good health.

The CDR3 DNA reads TGTGCCAGTAGTATGACAGGGGGCCGTGGCTACACCTTC. This translates into CASSMTGGRGYTF. The gene calls are TRBV19 and TRBJ1-2; 10 nucleotides agree with TRBD1. The CDR3 spans 13 residues. With 3 bases clipped from V and 7 bases from J, the junction kept 2 bases outside the gene matches. Germline CDR1 reads LNHDA; CDR2 reads SQIVND (reference sequence).

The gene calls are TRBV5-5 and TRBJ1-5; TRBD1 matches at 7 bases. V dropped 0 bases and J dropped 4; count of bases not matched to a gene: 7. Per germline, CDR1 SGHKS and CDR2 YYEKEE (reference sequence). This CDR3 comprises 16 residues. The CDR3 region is CASSLAWGQSNQPQHF. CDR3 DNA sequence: TGTGCCAGCAGCTTGGCCTGGGGACAGTCAAATCAGCCCCAGCATTTT.

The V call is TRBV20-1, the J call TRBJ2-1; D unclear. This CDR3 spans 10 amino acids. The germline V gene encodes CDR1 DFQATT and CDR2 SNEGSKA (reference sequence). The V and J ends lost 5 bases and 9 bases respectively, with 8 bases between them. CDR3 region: CSAFDVEQFF. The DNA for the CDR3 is TGCAGTGCTTTCGACGTTGAGCAGTTCTTC.

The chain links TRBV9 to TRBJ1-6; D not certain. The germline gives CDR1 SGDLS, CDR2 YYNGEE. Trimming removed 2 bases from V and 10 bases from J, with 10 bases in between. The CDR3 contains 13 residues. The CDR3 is CASSVRLESPLHF. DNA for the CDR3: TGTGCCAGCAGCGTCAGGTTGGAATCACCCCTCCACTTT.

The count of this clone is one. The CDR3, as DNA: TGTGCCAGCAGACACAGCCTTTTGGGCACCGGGGAGCTGTTTTTT. It is translated as CASRHSLLGTGELFF. The gene calls are TRBV28 and TRBJ2-2; unclear D gene. This CDR3 contains 15 residues. V lost 6 bases and J lost 4, with 15 bases in between. CDR1 is MDHEN and CDR2 is SYDVKM in the germline V gene.

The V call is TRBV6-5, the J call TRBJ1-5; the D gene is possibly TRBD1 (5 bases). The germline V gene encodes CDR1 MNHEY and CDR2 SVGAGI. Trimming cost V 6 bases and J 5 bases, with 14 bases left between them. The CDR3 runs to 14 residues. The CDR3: CASSLWGGDQPQHF. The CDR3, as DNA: TGTGCCAGCAGCCTCTGGGGGGGAGATCAGCCCCAGCATTTT.

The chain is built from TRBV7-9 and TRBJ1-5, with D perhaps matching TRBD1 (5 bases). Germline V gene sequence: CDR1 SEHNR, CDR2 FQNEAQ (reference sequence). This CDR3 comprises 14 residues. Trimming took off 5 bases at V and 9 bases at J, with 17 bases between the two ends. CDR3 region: CASSPPSGGGPQHF. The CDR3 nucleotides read TGTGCCAGCAGCCCACCGTCGGGCGGGGGGCCCCAGCATTTT.

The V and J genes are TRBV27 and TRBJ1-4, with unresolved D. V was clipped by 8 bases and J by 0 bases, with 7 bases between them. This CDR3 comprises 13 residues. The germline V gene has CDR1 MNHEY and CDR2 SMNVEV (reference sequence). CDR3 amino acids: CASRLATNEKLFF. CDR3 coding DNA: TGTGCCAGCCGACTTGCAACTAATGAAAAACTGTTTTTT.

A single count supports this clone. The CDR3 DNA reads TGTGCCAGCAGCCAGGGACTCCTAAACAATGAGCAGTTCTTC. Protein product: CASSQGLLNNEQFF. The V call is TRBV3-1 (or the pseudogene TRBV3-2), the J call TRBJ2-1, with D maybe TRBD2 (6 bases). The CDR3 sequence is 14 residues long. CDR1 is LGHDT, CDR2 YNNKEL, per germline (reference sequence). V lost 3 bases and J lost 5, with 11 bases in between.